This entry lists 8 T cell receptor beta chains sequenced from one sample in a study of blood T cells in healthy people across ages. Primed by a sample-barcoded 5' primer and a J-beta primer mix, a second PCR proceeded for 7 to 11 cycles. TCRdb reprocessed the 5' RACE reads via MiXCR and lists one record per CDR3 protein. The repertoire holds 900,000 to 950,000 distinct CDR3 sequences, with under 35% as singletons. This sample was shared with a second study, whose subject was T cells of mothers and their children.

Input material: blood. The receptors originated from a woman between 35 and 50 years old in good health.

V is TRBV27 and J is TRBJ2-1; unclear D gene. Germline loops: CDR1 MNHEY, CDR2 SMNVEV (reference sequence). V dropped 6 bases and J dropped 9 bases, with 21 bases sitting between them. The CDR3 extends over 15 amino acids. The CDR3 loop reads CASSSLLPSMVEQFF. The DNA for the CDR3 is TGTGCCAGCAGCTCCCTACTTCCTAGTATGGTTGAGCAGTTCTTC.

Of note for this clonotype: Germline and junction disagree at one end, which may indicate a read error. This sequence joins TRBV3-1 and TRBJ1-2; 7 positions match TRBD1. The CDR3 sequence is 16 residues long. The germline V gene has CDR1 LGHDT and CDR2 YNNKEL (reference sequence). CDR3 in amino acids: CAGSPLSDGRTGGYTF. The CDR3 DNA follows: TGTGCCGGCAGCCCCCTTTCGGACGGAAGGACAGGTGGCTACACCTTC.

Comment on this clonotype: A read error may be the cause here, since a much bigger clone is one base away. J is TRBJ2-7 and V is TRBV5-1; D unresolved. The CDR3 length is 14 residues. The germline CDR1 and CDR2 sequences are SGHRS and YFSETQ. Here the CDR3 reads CASSFYQDGVEQHF. As DNA, the CDR3 is TGCGCCAGCAGCTTTTACCAAGATGGGGTCGAGCAGCACTTC.

This clonotype was observed at least ten times. The V gene is TRBV20-1, the J gene TRBJ2-7; D tentatively reads TRBD1 or TRBD2 (5 bases each). Germline CDR1 and CDR2: DFQATT and SNEGSKA (reference sequence). V lost 0 bases and J lost 1, with 13 bases in between. CDR3 length: 15 amino acids. The CDR3 DNA follows: TGCAGTGCTAGAGAACGGGACCGGGCTTCCTACGAGCAGTACTTC. It codes for CSARERDRASYEQYF.

This clonotype was observed a few times. The chain combines TRBV7-9 with TRBJ1-2; tentative D call: TRBD1 (6 bases). Between the trimmed V and J ends, which lost 5 bases and 0 bases, there was a span of 16 bases. From germline, CDR1 is SEHNR and CDR2 FQNEAQ (reference sequence). The CDR3 contains 16 residues. The CDR3 DNA sequence: TGTGCCAGCAGCCAAAATACAGGGATGACTAACTATGGCTACACCTTC. Amino acids: CASSQNTGMTNYGYTF.

This clonotype was detected many times. V is TRBV6-6 and J is TRBJ1-2; D remains unclear. CDR1 MNHNY and CDR2 SVGAGI come from the germline V gene (reference sequence). This CDR3 region has 11 residues. CDR3 DNA sequence: TGTGGGGTATCCCAAGGCTATGGCTACACCTTC. Encoded protein: CGVSQGYGYTF.

The rearrangement links TRBV29-1 to TRBJ2-4; possible D gene TRBD1, 6 bases. Per germline, CDR1 SQVTM and CDR2 ANQGSEA. The CDR3 has 13 amino acids. V dropped 6 bases and J dropped 13 bases, with 22 bases sitting between them. Written as DNA, the CDR3 is TGCAGCGTCGCCCCGGGACAAAACTACGTGCAGTACTTC. Its protein product is CSVAPGQNYVQYF.

The J gene is TRBJ1-5, the V gene TRBV20-1, with 8 nucleotides matching TRBD1. The CDR3 has 16 residues. Germline CDR1 reads DFQATT; CDR2 reads SNEGSKA (reference sequence). Germline trimming cut 0 bases from V and 0 bases from J; bases unmatched to any gene: 4. The CDR3 DNA reads TGCAGTGCTAGAGAAGACAGGGGTAATAGCAATCAGCCCCAGCATTTT. Translating gives CSAREDRGNSNQPQHF.